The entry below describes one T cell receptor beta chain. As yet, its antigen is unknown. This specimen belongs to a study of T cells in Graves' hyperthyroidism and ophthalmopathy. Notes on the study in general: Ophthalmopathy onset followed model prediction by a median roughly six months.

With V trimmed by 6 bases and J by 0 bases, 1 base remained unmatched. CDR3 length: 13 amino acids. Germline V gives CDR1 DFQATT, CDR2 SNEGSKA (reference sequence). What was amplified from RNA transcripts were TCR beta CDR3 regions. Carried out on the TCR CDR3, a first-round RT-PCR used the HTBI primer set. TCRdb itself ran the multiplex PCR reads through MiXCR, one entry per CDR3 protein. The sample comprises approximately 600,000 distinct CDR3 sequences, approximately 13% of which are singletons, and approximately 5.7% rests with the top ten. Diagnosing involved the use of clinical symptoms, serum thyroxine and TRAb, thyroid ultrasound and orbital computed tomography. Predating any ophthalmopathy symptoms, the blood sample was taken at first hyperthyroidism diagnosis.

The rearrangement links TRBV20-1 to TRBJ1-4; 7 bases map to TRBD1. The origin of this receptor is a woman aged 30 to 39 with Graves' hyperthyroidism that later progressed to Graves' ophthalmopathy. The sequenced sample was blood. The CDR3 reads CSAQGATNEKLFF. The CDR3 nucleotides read TGCAGTGCGCAGGGGGCAACTAATGAAAAACTGTTTTTT.